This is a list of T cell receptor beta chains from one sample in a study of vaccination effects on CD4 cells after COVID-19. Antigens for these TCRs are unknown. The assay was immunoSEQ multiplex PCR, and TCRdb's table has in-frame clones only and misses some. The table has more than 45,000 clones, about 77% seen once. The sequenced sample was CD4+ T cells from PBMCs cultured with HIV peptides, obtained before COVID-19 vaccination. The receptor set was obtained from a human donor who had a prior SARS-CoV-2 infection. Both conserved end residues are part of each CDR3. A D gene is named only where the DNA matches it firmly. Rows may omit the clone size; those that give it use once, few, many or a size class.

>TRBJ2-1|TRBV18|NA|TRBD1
CASSPRTGTNSLEQFF
TGTGCCAGCTCACCGCGGACAGGTACCAACTCGTTGGAGCAGTTCTTC
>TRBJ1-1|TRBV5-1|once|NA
CASSLAGVTGTEAFF
TGCGCCAGCAGCTTGGCAGGGGTAACGGGCACTGAAGCTTTCTTT
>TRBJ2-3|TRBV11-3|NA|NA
CASSLGQLGTDTQYF
TGTGCCAGCAGCTTAGGACAGCTAGGCACAGATACGCAGTATTTT
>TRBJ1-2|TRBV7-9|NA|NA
CASSLINSGDYGYTF
TGTGCCAGCAGCTTAATCAACTCGGGAGACTATGGCTACACCTTC
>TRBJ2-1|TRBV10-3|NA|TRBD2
CAISDGTSLGGNEQFF
TGTGCCATCAGTGATGGGACTAGCCTGGGAGGTAATGAGCAGTTCTTC
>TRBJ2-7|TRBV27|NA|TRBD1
CARNRDRGLLVSYEQYF
TGTGCCAGGAACCGGGACAGGGGGCTTTTGGTTTCCTACGAGCAGTACTTC
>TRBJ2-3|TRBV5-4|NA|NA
CASSDRWLADTQYF
TGTGCCAGCAGCGACCGATGGCTAGCAGATACGCAGTATTTT
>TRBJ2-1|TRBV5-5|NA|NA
CASSLGRDEQFF
TGTGCCAGCAGCTTGGGTCGGGATGAGCAGTTCTTC
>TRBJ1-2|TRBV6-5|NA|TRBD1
CASTRDSTNYGYTF
TGTGCCAGCACGCGGGACAGTACTAACTATGGCTACACCTTC
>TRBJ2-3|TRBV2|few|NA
CASSLPSAPDTQYF
TGTGCCAGCAGCCTCCCCTCAGCTCCCGATACGCAGTATTTT